The rows below give T cell receptor beta chains drawn from one sample of a study of cytomegalovirus exposure and HLA in healthy donors. Repertoires were generated with immunoSEQ multiplex PCR, while TCRdb's copy carries only in-frame clones and drops some. The sample consists of 150,000 or so clones, roughly nine tenths of them appearing once. The sample taken for sequencing was PBMCs. Source of these receptors: a woman under 30 in good health and CMV-seropositive. Both conserved end residues are part of each CDR3. Each record gives: J gene, V gene, clone size, D gene, CDR3 protein, CDR3 DNA. The D gene is left open where the match is weak. Clone size is shown for a subset of rows, as once, few, many or a class of expanded clone.

j_call: TRBJ1-2
v_call: TRBV6-1
clone_size: NA
d_call: NA
cdr3_aa: CASSEARGANYGYTF
cdr3_nt: TGTGCCAGCAGTGAAGCGCGCGGAGCTAACTATGGCTACACCTTC

j_call: TRBJ2-7
v_call: TRBV28
clone_size: NA
d_call: TRBD1
cdr3_aa: CASRFGDRALLEQYF
cdr3_nt: TGTGCCAGCAGGTTTGGGGACAGGGCCCTTCTTGAGCAGTACTTC

j_call: TRBJ1-4
v_call: TRBV6-5
clone_size: once
d_call: NA
cdr3_aa: CASSPIQGINEKLFF
cdr3_nt: TGTGCCAGCAGCCCGATTCAGGGAATTAATGAAAAACTGTTTTTT

j_call: TRBJ2-3
v_call: TRBV6-6
clone_size: NA
d_call: NA
cdr3_aa: CASTYFADTQYF
cdr3_nt: TGTGCCAGCACCTACTTCGCAGATACGCAGTATTTT

j_call: TRBJ2-3
v_call: TRBV27
clone_size: NA
d_call: NA
cdr3_aa: CASSWTFVGDTQYF
cdr3_nt: TGTGCCAGCAGTTGGACATTTGTGGGAGATACGCAGTATTTT

j_call: TRBJ2-3
v_call: TRBV27
clone_size: NA
d_call: NA
cdr3_aa: CASSFTGLDTQYF
cdr3_nt: TGTGCCAGCAGTTTTACAGGGTTAGATACGCAGTATTTT

j_call: TRBJ1-5
v_call: TRBV2
clone_size: NA
d_call: NA
cdr3_aa: CASEDAGPQHF
cdr3_nt: TGTGCCAGCGAAGATGCGGGGCCCCAGCATTTT

j_call: TRBJ1-1
v_call: TRBV5-1
clone_size: once
d_call: NA
cdr3_aa: CASSLVQGNTEAFF
cdr3_nt: TGCGCCAGCAGCTTGGTGCAGGGGAACACTGAAGCTTTCTTT

j_call: TRBJ2-3
v_call: TRBV13
clone_size: NA
d_call: NA
cdr3_aa: CASSFRGAYTDTQYF
cdr3_nt: TGTGCCAGCAGCTTCCGGGGGGCTTACACAGATACGCAGTATTTT

j_call: TRBJ1-5
v_call: TRBV19
clone_size: NA
d_call: TRBD1
cdr3_aa: CASSTRDRGNQPQHF
cdr3_nt: TGTGCCAGTAGTACCCGGGACAGGGGCAATCAGCCCCAGCATTTT

j_call: TRBJ2-7
v_call: TRBV11-2
clone_size: NA
d_call: NA
cdr3_aa: CASSLVRSHEQYF
cdr3_nt: TGTGCCAGCAGCTTAGTGAGGTCGCACGAGCAGTACTTC

j_call: TRBJ1-3
v_call: TRBV29-1
clone_size: NA
d_call: TRBD1
cdr3_aa: CSVDRGAGNTIYF
cdr3_nt: TGCAGCGTTGACAGGGGGGCTGGAAACACCATATATTTT

j_call: TRBJ2-5
v_call: TRBV6-6
clone_size: NA
d_call: NA
cdr3_aa: CASGSQETQYF
cdr3_nt: TGTGCCAGCGGGAGTCAAGAGACCCAGTACTTC

j_call: TRBJ1-2
v_call: TRBV5-6
clone_size: NA
d_call: TRBD1
cdr3_aa: CASSPSGGVGYGYTF
cdr3_nt: TGTGCCAGCAGCCCTTCAGGGGGCGTCGGCTATGGCTACACCTTC

j_call: TRBJ2-3
v_call: TRBV19
clone_size: NA
d_call: NA
cdr3_aa: CASSEVADTQYF
cdr3_nt: TGTGCCAGTAGCGAGGTGGCAGATACGCAGTATTTT

j_call: TRBJ1-5
v_call: TRBV6-5
clone_size: NA
d_call: NA
cdr3_aa: CASSIIQGRNQPQHF
cdr3_nt: TGTGCCAGCAGTATAATACAGGGTCGGAATCAGCCCCAGCATTTT

j_call: TRBJ2-3
v_call: TRBV6-1
clone_size: NA
d_call: NA
cdr3_aa: CASSGWAADTQYF
cdr3_nt: TGTGCCAGCAGCGGCTGGGCTGCAGATACGCAGTATTTT

j_call: TRBJ2-1
v_call: TRBV6-6
clone_size: NA
d_call: NA
cdr3_aa: CASSPGSSYNEQFF
cdr3_nt: TGTGCCAGCAGTCCGGGGAGCTCCTACAATGAGCAGTTCTTC

j_call: TRBJ2-7
v_call: TRBV10-3
clone_size: NA
d_call: NA
cdr3_aa: CAISKDSAYEQYF
cdr3_nt: TGTGCCATCAGCAAGGACAGTGCCTACGAGCAGTACTTC

j_call: TRBJ2-2
v_call: TRBV7-6
clone_size: once
d_call: NA
cdr3_aa: CASSPHLGGAINTGELFF
cdr3_nt: TGTGCCAGCAGCCCACACTTGGGGGGGGCAATTAACACCGGGGAGCTGTTTTTT

j_call: TRBJ1-2
v_call: TRBV28
clone_size: NA
d_call: NA
cdr3_aa: CASSFFWRGMKWGYTF
cdr3_nt: TGTGCCAGCAGTTTTTTCTGGCGCGGAATGAAGTGGGGCTACACCTTC

j_call: TRBJ1-6
v_call: TRBV30
clone_size: once
d_call: NA
cdr3_aa: CAWRARGGVGGSPLHF
cdr3_nt: TGTGCCTGGCGTGCCCGGGGGGGGGTCGGGGGTTCACCCCTCCACTTT

j_call: TRBJ2-1
v_call: TRBV30
clone_size: NA
d_call: NA
cdr3_aa: CAWSIENEQFF
cdr3_nt: TGTGCCTGGAGTATCGAGAATGAGCAGTTCTTC

j_call: TRBJ1-1
v_call: TRBV19
clone_size: once
d_call: NA
cdr3_aa: CASSTGWNTEAFF
cdr3_nt: TGTGCCAGTAGTACAGGATGGAACACTGAAGCTTTCTTT

j_call: TRBJ1-5
v_call: TRBV30
clone_size: NA
d_call: TRBD1
cdr3_aa: CAWSRGLGQPQHF
cdr3_nt: TGTGCCTGGAGTAGGGGGCTGGGTCAGCCCCAGCATTTT

j_call: TRBJ1-3
v_call: TRBV5-1
clone_size: NA
d_call: NA
cdr3_aa: CASSQDSGNTIYF
cdr3_nt: TGCGCCAGCAGCCAGGACAGCGGAAACACCATATATTTT

j_call: TRBJ1-1
v_call: TRBV6-6
clone_size: NA
d_call: NA
cdr3_aa: CASSYPRDPNTEAFF
cdr3_nt: TGTGCCAGCAGTTACCCCAGGGATCCCAACACTGAAGCTTTCTTT

j_call: TRBJ1-5
v_call: TRBV6-5
clone_size: NA
d_call: NA
cdr3_aa: CASSSVPLYSNQPQHF
cdr3_nt: TGTGCCAGCAGTTCTGTTCCCTTATATAGCAATCAGCCCCAGCATTTT

j_call: TRBJ1-1
v_call: TRBV5-6
clone_size: NA
d_call: NA
cdr3_aa: CASSFDTNTEAFF
cdr3_nt: TGTGCCAGCAGCTTTGACACGAACACTGAAGCTTTCTTT

j_call: TRBJ2-3
v_call: TRBV28
clone_size: NA
d_call: NA
cdr3_aa: CASSLAGGSTDTQYF
cdr3_nt: TGTGCCAGCAGTTTAGCCGGGGGTAGCACAGATACGCAGTATTTT

j_call: TRBJ2-5
v_call: TRBV7-8
clone_size: NA
d_call: TRBD1
cdr3_aa: CASSFGGQGQETQYF
cdr3_nt: TGTGCCAGCAGTTTTGGGGGACAGGGGCAAGAGACCCAGTACTTC

j_call: TRBJ1-4
v_call: TRBV19
clone_size: NA
d_call: TRBD1
cdr3_aa: CASSTLTGLKEKLFF
cdr3_nt: TGTGCCAGTAGTACCCTGACAGGGTTGAAAGAAAAACTGTTTTTT

j_call: TRBJ1-2
v_call: TRBV6-5
clone_size: NA
d_call: NA
cdr3_aa: CASRQGRDYGYTF
cdr3_nt: TGTGCCAGCAGACAGGGAAGAGACTATGGCTACACCTTC

j_call: TRBJ2-3
v_call: TRBV5-4
clone_size: NA
d_call: TRBD2
cdr3_aa: CASSLGLASTDTQYF
cdr3_nt: TGTGCCAGCAGCTTGGGACTAGCGAGCACAGATACGCAGTATTTT

j_call: TRBJ1-2
v_call: TRBV7-9
clone_size: NA
d_call: NA
cdr3_aa: CASSLGAGVTYTF
cdr3_nt: TGTGCCAGCAGCTTAGGGGCCGGTGTAACCTACACCTTC

j_call: TRBJ2-7
v_call: TRBV6-5
clone_size: NA
d_call: NA
cdr3_aa: CASSSPGSYEQYF
cdr3_nt: TGTGCCAGCAGCTCTCCGGGGTCCTACGAGCAGTACTTC

j_call: TRBJ1-2
v_call: TRBV6-5
clone_size: NA
d_call: NA
cdr3_aa: CASSYSGGNYGYTF
cdr3_nt: TGTGCCAGCAGTTACTCGGGAGGTAACTATGGCTACACCTTC

j_call: TRBJ1-2
v_call: TRBV5-6
clone_size: NA
d_call: NA
cdr3_aa: CASSLEQLYGYTF
cdr3_nt: TGTGCCAGCAGCTTGGAACAGCTCTATGGCTACACCTTC

j_call: TRBJ2-3
v_call: TRBV15
clone_size: once
d_call: NA
cdr3_aa: CATSRAGGGGDTQYF
cdr3_nt: TGTGCCACCAGCAGAGCTGGAGGAGGCGGAGATACGCAGTATTTT

j_call: TRBJ1-5
v_call: TRBV7-2
clone_size: NA
d_call: NA
cdr3_aa: CASSLWRDQPQHF
cdr3_nt: TGTGCCAGCAGCTTATGGAGGGATCAGCCCCAGCATTTT

j_call: TRBJ1-1
v_call: TRBV27
clone_size: NA
d_call: NA
cdr3_aa: CASSLGISGIVNTEAFF
cdr3_nt: TGTGCCAGCAGTTTGGGAATTTCAGGGATCGTGAACACTGAAGCTTTCTTT

j_call: TRBJ1-3
v_call: TRBV5-1
clone_size: NA
d_call: TRBD1
cdr3_aa: CASSLAGTGSGNTIYF
cdr3_nt: TGCGCCAGCAGCTTGGCCGGGACAGGGTCTGGAAACACCATATATTTT

j_call: TRBJ1-2
v_call: TRBV7-2
clone_size: once
d_call: NA
cdr3_aa: CASSRLYRGGYGYTF
cdr3_nt: TGTGCCAGCAGCCGTTTATATAGGGGGGGCTATGGCTACACCTTC

j_call: TRBJ1-5
v_call: TRBV6-5
clone_size: once
d_call: TRBD1
cdr3_aa: CASSALGTGNQPQHF
cdr3_nt: TGTGCCAGCAGTGCTTTGGGGACAGGGAATCAGCCCCAGCATTTT

j_call: TRBJ1-6
v_call: TRBV6-1
clone_size: NA
d_call: TRBD1
cdr3_aa: CASSESGGSSYNSPLHF
cdr3_nt: TGTGCCAGCAGTGAGTCAGGGGGTAGCTCCTATAATTCACCTCTCCACTTT

j_call: TRBJ1-4
v_call: TRBV6-4
clone_size: NA
d_call: TRBD1
cdr3_aa: CASRTGREKLFF
cdr3_nt: TGTGCCAGCAGGACAGGGAGAGAAAAACTGTTTTTT